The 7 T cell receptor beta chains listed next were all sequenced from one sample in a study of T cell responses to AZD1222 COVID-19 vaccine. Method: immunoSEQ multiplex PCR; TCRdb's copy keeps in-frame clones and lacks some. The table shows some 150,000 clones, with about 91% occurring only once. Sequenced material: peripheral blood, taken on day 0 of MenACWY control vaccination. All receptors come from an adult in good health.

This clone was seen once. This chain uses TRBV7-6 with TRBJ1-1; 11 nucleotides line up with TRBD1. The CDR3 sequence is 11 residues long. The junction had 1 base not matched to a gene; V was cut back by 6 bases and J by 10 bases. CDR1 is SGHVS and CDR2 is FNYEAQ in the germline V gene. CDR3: CASRDRGPAFF. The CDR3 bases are TGTGCCAGCAGGGACAGGGGGCCAGCTTTCTTT.

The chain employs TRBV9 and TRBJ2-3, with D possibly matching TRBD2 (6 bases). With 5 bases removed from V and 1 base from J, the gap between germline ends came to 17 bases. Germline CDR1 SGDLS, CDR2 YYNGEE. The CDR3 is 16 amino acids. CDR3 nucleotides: TGTGCCAGCAGTCGGTTTAGCGGCACGGGCACAGATACGCAGTATTTT. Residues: CASSRFSGTGTDTQYF.

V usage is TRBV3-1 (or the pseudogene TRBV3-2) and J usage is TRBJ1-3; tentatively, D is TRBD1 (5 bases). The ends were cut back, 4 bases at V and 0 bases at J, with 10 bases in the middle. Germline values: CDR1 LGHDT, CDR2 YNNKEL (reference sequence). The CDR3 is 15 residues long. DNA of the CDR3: TGTGCCAGCAGCCTGACAGATGCCTCTGGAAACACCATATATTTT. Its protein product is CASSLTDASGNTIYF.

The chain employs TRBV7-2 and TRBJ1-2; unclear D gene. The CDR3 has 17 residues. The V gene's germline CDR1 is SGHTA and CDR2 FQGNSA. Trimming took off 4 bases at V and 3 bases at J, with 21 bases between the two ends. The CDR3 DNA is TGTGCCAGCAGCTCCCAGGAGAGGAGCCTCCCTTACTATGGCTACACCTTC. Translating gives CASSSQERSLPYYGYTF.

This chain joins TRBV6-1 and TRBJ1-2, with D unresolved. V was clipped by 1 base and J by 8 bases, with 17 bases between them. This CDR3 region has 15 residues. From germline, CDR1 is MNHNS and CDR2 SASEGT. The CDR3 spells CASSEVRSWGQGYTF. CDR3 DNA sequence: TGTGCCAGCAGTGAAGTAAGGAGTTGGGGTCAGGGCTACACCTTC.

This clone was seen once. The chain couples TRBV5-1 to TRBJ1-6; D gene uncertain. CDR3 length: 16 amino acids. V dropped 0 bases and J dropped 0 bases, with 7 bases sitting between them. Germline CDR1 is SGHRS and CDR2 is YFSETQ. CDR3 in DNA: TGCGCCAGCAGCTTGGAGTCCTACTCCTATAATTCACCCCTCCACTTT. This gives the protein CASSLESYSYNSPLHF.

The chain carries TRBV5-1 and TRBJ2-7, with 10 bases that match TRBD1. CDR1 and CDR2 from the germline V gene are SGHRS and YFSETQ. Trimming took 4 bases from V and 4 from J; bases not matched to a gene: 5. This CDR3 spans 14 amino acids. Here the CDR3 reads CASSTTGGAYEQYF. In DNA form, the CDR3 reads TGCGCCAGCAGCACGACAGGGGGCGCGTACGAGCAGTACTTC.